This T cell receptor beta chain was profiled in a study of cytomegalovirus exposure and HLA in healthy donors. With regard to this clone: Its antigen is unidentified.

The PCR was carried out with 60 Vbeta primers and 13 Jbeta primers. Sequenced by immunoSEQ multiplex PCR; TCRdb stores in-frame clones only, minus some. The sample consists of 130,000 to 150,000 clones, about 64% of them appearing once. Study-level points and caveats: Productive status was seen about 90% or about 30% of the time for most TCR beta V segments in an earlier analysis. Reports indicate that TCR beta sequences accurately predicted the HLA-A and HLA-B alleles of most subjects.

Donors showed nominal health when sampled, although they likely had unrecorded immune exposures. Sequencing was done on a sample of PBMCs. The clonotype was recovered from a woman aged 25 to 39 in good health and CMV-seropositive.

The chain's CDR3 is CACLDRFVYEQYF. CDR3 in DNA: TGTGCCTGCCTAGACAGGTTTGTCTACGAGCAGTACTTC. J is TRBJ2-7 and V is TRBV30; D is possibly TRBD1 (6 bases). CDR1 is GTSNPN and CDR2 is SVGIG in the germline V gene (reference sequence). V was cut by 6 bases and J by 3 bases, with 15 bases left in between. CDR3 length: 13 residues.